This T cell receptor (beta chain) was sequenced for a study of cytomegalovirus exposure and HLA in healthy donors. PCR primers comprised 60 Vbeta and 13 Jbeta primers. As processed by the authors: In a later analysis, 8.5 million to 14 million of approximately 80 million unique beta chains occurred in at least two donors. The data were produced by immunoSEQ multiplex PCR, yet TCRdb's version contains in-frame clones alone and is incomplete. V and J calls and clone size come straight from that table; D and trimming were deduced from the DNA. Of about 200,000 clones listed, around 85% are singletons. V dropped 8 bases and J dropped 4 bases, with 17 bases sitting between them. The length of the CDR3 is 14 residues. In germline, CDR1 is MDHEN, CDR2 SYDVKM.

This TCR came from a man aged 45-65 years in good health and CMV-seronegative. J is TRBJ2-5 and V is TRBV28, with a possible D match to TRBD1 (6 bases). Sample: PBMCs. The CDR3: CASPDQGQGETQYF. CDR3 nucleotide sequence: TGTGCCAGCCCCGATCAGGGGCAGGGAGAGACCCAGTACTTC. The variable domain in full, with the rest retrieved from reference TRBV28 and TRBJ2-5, is DVKVTQSSRYLVKRTGEKVFLECVQDMDHENMFWYRQDPGLGLRLIYFSYDVKMKEKGDIPEGYSVSREKKERFSLILESASTNQTSMYLCASPDQGQGETQYFGPGTRLLVL.